This section outlines one T cell receptor (beta chain) sequence together with its context. Antigen specificity is unknown. This entry is derived from a study of T cell clones after liver transplantation. Overall study results and limits: Circulating graft-donor-reactive CD4 TCRbeta sequences fell significantly post-transplant in 5 of 8 subjects.

Sequenced by immunoSEQ multiplex PCR; TCRdb stores in-frame clones only, minus some. The data show around 75,000 clones, around four fifths seen once. Sample: CD4+ T cells from blood, taken less than 50 months after liver transplant. The sequence was collected from a human patient who received a liver transplant. The T cells may come from the graft donor.

CDR3 coding DNA: TGTGCCAGCAGGCGGGACGGTAACACCGGGGAGCTGTTTTTT. Its protein is CASRRDGNTGELFF. The rearrangement uses TRBV27 and TRBJ2-2; a weak D match, TRBD2 (6 bases). From germline, CDR1 is MNHEY and CDR2 SMNVEV (reference sequence). The CDR3 consists of 14 residues. V gave up 6 bases and J gave up 2 bases, with 10 bases separating them.